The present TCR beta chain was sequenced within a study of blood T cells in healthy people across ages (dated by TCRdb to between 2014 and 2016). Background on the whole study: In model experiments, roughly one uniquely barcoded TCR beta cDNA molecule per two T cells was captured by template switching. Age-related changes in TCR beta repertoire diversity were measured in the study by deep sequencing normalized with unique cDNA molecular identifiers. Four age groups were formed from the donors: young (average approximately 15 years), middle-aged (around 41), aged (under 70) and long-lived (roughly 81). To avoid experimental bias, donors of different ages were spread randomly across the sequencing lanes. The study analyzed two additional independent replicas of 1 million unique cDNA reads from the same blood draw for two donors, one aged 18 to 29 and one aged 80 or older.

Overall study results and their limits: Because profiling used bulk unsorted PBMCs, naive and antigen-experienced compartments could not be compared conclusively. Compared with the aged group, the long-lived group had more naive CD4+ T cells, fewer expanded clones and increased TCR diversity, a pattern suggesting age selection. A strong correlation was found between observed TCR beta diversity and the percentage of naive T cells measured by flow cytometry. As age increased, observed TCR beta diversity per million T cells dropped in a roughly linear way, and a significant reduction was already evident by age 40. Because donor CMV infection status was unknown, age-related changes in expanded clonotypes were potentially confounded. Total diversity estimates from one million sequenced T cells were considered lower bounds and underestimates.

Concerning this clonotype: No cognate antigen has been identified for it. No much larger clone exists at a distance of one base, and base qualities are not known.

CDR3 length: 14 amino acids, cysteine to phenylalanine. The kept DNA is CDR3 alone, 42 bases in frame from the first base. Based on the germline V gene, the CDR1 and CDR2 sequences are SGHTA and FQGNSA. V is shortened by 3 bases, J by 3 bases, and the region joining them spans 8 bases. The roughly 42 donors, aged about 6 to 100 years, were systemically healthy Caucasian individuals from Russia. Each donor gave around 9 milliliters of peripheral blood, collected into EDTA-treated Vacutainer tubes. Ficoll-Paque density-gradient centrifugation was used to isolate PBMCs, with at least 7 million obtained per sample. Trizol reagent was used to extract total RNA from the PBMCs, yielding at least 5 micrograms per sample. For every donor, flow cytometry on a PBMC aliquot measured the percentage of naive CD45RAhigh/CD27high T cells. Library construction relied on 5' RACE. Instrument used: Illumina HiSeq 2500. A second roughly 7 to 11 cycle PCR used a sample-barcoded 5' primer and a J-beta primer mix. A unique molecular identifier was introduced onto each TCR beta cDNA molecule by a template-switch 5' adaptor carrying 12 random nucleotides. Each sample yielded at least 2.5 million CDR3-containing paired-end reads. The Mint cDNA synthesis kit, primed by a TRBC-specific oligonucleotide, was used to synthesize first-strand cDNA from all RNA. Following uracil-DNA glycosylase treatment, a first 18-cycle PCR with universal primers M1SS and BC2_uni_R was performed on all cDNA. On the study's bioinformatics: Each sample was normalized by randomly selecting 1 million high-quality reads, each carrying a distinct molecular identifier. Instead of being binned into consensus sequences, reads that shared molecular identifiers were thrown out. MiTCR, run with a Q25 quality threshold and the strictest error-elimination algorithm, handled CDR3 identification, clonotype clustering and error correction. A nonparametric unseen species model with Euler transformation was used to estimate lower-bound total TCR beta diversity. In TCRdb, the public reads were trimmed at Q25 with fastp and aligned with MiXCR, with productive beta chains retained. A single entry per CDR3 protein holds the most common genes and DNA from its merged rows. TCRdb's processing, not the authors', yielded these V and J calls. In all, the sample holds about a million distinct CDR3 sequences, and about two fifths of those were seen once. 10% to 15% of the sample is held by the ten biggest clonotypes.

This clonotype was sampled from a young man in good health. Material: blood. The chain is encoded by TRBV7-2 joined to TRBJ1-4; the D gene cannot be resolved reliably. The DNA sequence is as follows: TGTGCCAGCAGCTTCGTAGGCGCTAATGAAAAACTGTTTTTT. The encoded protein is CASSFVGANEKLFF.